The T cell receptor (beta chain) described here comes from a study of shared clonotypes between healthy human individuals. Study background: Per donor, CD8 memory used one plate, CD8 naive used two, CD4 memory used three and CD4 naive used three.

Study-wide results and caveats: Among donors, clonotype sharing was expected to be affected by sequencing depth.

How the authors handled the data: Owing to the provision of junction-only sequences devoid of quality scores by immunoSEQ, filtering differed. Assay used: immunoSEQ multiplex PCR; TCRdb lists only in-frame clones, some missing. V, J and clone size reflect that table, while D and trimming were determined from the DNA. The table shows about 2.1 million clones, with about 92% occurring only once. The CDR3 totals 14 residues. In germline, CDR1 is MNHEY, CDR2 SMNVEV (reference sequence). J was trimmed by 4 bases and V by 8 bases; bases with no gene match: 4. Comment on this clone: Its antigen is as yet unknown.

CD45RO negativity and positive selection for CCR7 defined naive CD8 cells, a population that excluded terminally differentiated effector memory CD45RA+ cells. Participating donors were healthy, HIV-negative adults free of recent acute infections or vaccinations. The sequence derives from a man younger than 35 in good health. Some clones in this sample may be carry-over from other donors' samples. Sample: naive CD8+ T cells from PBMCs. The chain recombines TRBV27 with TRBJ2-2; 10 bases fit TRBD2. The CDR3 sequence is CASYSGRATGELFF. CDR3 in DNA: TGTGCCAGCTACAGCGGGAGGGCCACCGGGGAGCTGTTTTTT.